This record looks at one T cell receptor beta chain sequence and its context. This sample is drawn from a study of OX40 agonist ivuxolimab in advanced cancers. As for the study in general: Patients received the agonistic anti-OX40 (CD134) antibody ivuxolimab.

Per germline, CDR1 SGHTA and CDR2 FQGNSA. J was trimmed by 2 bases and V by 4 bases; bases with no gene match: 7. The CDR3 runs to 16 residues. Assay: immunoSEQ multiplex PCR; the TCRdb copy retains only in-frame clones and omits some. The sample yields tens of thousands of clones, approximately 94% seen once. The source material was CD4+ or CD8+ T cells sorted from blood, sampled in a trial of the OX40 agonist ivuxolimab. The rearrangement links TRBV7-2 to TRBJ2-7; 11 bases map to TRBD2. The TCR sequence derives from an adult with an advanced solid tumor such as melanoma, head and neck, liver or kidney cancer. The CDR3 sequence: CASSSTSGGPTYEQYF. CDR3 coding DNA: TGTGCCAGCAGCTCCACTAGCGGGGGTCCAACCTACGAGCAGTACTTC.